The 14 T cell receptor beta chains below all came from one sample that was sequenced in a study of cytomegalovirus exposure and HLA in healthy donors. A multiplex PCR was run with 60 Vbeta primers and 13 Jbeta primers. Sequencing was performed with immunoSEQ multiplex PCR; in TCRdb, only in-frame clones are kept and a portion is missing. This sample has around 150,000 clones, with approximately 79% found just once. The specimen sequenced was PBMCs. The receptor source for this set is a middle-aged man in good health and CMV-seronegative.

The chain carries TRBV6-5 and TRBJ2-3; D call uncertain. The V end lost 8 bases, the J end lost 0 bases, and 15 bases lay between the germline ends. Germline CDR1 MNHEY, CDR2 SVGAGI. The CDR3 totals 15 residues. As DNA, the CDR3 is TGTGCCAGCTCGCGAATAATACCTAGCACAGATACGCAGTATTTT. Amino acids: CASSRIIPSTDTQYF.

Remarks on this clone: Mismatch with germline at one junction end may stem from a read error. This CDR3 is CASSPLRDSAYVYTF. As DNA, the CDR3 is TGTGCCAGCAGCCCCCTGAGAGACAGCGCCTATGTCTACACCTTC. V is TRBV7-8 and J is TRBJ1-2; tentative D call: TRBD1 (5 bases). CDR1 is SGHVS, CDR2 FQNEAQ, per germline. CDR3 size: 15 residues.

The chain carries TRBV4-2 and TRBJ2-7, with 7 bases lining up with TRBD1. From germline, CDR1 is LGHNA and CDR2 YNFKEQ. The CDR3 sequence is 15 residues long. After removal of 4 bases from V and 3 bases from J, the junction contained 9 bases not matched to a gene. CDR3 residues: CASSPSEDRYYEQYF. The DNA of the CDR3 is TGTGCCAGCAGCCCCTCGGAGGACAGGTACTACGAGCAGTACTTC.

To note about this clone: The CDR3 carries no conserved terminal phenylalanine or tryptophan, so it likely arises from a read error. This chain connects TRBV29-1 to TRBJ2-4, with D unresolved. Trimming pared 4 bases from V and 0 bases from J, leaving 4 bases between. This CDR3 comprises 12 residues. Looked up from germline, CDR1 is SQVTM and CDR2 is ANQGSEA. The CDR3 sequence: CSVVIAKNIQYL. The DNA for the CDR3 is TGCAGCGTTGTTATAGCCAAAAACATTCAGTACCTC.

This rearrangement joins TRBV19 to TRBJ2-7, with D possibly TRBD2 on 5 matching bases. The CDR3 length is 13 residues. V gave up 5 bases and J gave up 0 bases, with 8 bases separating them. Germline assignment: CDR1 LNHDA and CDR2 SQIVND (reference sequence). CDR3 DNA sequence: TGTGCCAGTAGTGACGGGAACTCCTACGAGCAGTACTTC. This codes for CASSDGNSYEQYF.

The chain couples TRBV6-1 to TRBJ2-1, with a weak D call TRBD2 (6 bases). Germline values: CDR1 MNHNS, CDR2 SASEGT. This CDR3 has 12 residues. Trimming pared 7 bases from V and 14 bases from J, leaving 18 bases between. The CDR3 bases are TGTGCCAGCACCCCGGAGAGCGGGCGGGAGTTCTTC. Translation gives CASTPESGREFF.

The chain links TRBV5-1 to TRBJ2-7, with a weak D call TRBD1 (6 bases). CDR3 length: 20 amino acids. Deletions cut 0 bases from V and 3 bases from J, with 28 bases between. The germline CDR1 and CDR2 sequences are SGHRS and YFSETQ. The CDR3 nucleotides are TGCGCCAGCAGCTTGGGGATTCCGGGACACTCATCCCCCCCTGGCTACGAGCAGTACTTC. Protein sequence: CASSLGIPGHSSPPGYEQYF.

This rearrangement joins TRBV6-4 to TRBJ2-6; D is unresolved. The CDR3 is 14 amino acids. V was clipped by 8 bases and J by 0 bases, with 8 bases between them. Germline loops: CDR1 MRHNA, CDR2 SNTAGT. CDR3: CASGSSSGANVLTF. The DNA of the CDR3 is TGTGCCAGCGGCTCCTCCTCTGGGGCCAACGTCCTGACTTTC.

The rearrangement links TRBV6-1 to TRBJ2-3; maybe TRBD1 (6 bases). The CDR3 runs to 14 residues. Germline CDR1 MNHNS, CDR2 SASEGT. V gave up 7 bases and J gave up 5 bases, with 16 bases separating them. The CDR3 bases are TGTGCCAGCAAGGGGGTCGGTGTGTTAGATACGCAGTATTTT. This encodes CASKGVGVLDTQYF.

This chain connects TRBV27 to TRBJ2-6; D call uncertain. The length of the CDR3 is 18 residues. In germline, CDR1 is MNHEY, CDR2 SMNVEV (reference sequence). Trimming shortened V by 0 bases and J by 0 bases, and 12 bases separated the two germline ends. For the CDR3, the DNA is TGTGCCAGCAGTTTATCGAAAGCCGCCTACTCTGGGGCCAACGTCCTGACTTTC. Amino acid sequence: CASSLSKAAYSGANVLTF.

The chain links TRBV19 to TRBJ1-1, with a weak D call TRBD1 (6 bases). This CDR3 has 14 residues. V was clipped by 5 bases and J by 1 base, with 11 bases between them. CDR1 is LNHDA and CDR2 is SQIVND in the germline V gene (reference sequence). CDR3 region: CASSASTGNTEAFF. The CDR3 nucleotides read TGTGCCAGTAGTGCATCGACAGGGAACACTGAAGCTTTCTTT. Filled out from reference TRBV19 and TRBJ1-1, the complete variable domain reads DGGITQSPKYLFRKEGQNVTLSCEQNLNHDAMYWYRQDPGQGLRLIYYSQIVNDFQKGDIAEGYSVSREKKESFPLTVTSAQKNPTAFYLCASSASTGNTEAFFGQGTRLTVV.

V gene TRBV29-1 combines with J gene TRBJ2-7; 8 bases agree with TRBD1. Germline values: CDR1 SQVTM, CDR2 ANQGSEA. Trimming removed 4 bases from V and 6 bases from J; junction bases left unmatched: 5. The CDR3 is 12 residues long. The CDR3 is CSVGTGPGEQYF. For the CDR3, the DNA is TGCAGCGTTGGGACAGGGCCCGGCGAGCAGTACTTC.

The chain employs TRBV7-8 and TRBJ2-7; 9 bases line up with TRBD2. This CDR3 comprises 16 residues. Germline trimming cut 0 bases from V and 4 bases from J; bases unmatched to any gene: 7. The V gene's germline CDR1 is SGHVS and CDR2 FQNEAQ. This CDR3 is CASSLASGSVFYEQYF. DNA for the CDR3: TGTGCCAGCAGCTTAGCTAGCGGGAGTGTTTTTTACGAGCAGTACTTC.

This sequence joins TRBV15 and TRBJ1-5; a possible D gene is TRBD1 (5 bases). CDR1 LNHNV and CDR2 YYDKDF come from the germline V gene (reference sequence). Trimming shortened V by 0 bases and J by 7 bases, and 10 bases separated the two germline ends. The CDR3 has 14 amino acids. CDR3: CATSRDRGGQPQHF. Written as DNA, the CDR3 is TGTGCCACCAGCAGAGATAGGGGTGGACAGCCCCAGCATTTT. The whole variable domain, filled in from reference TRBV15 and TRBJ1-5, reads DAMVIQNPRYQVTQFGKPVTLSCSQTLNHNVMYWYQQKSSQAPKLLFHYYDKDFNNEADTPDNFQSRRPNTSFCFLDIRSPGLGDTAMYLCATSRDRGGQPQHFGDGTRLSIL.